The 22 T cell receptor beta chains below were found in one sample sequenced in a study of breast tumors, draining lymph nodes, adjacent tissues (dated by TCRdb to between 2015 and 2016). The axillary draining lymph nodes of breast cancer patients were the source of the lymph node samples. Preparation of the library involved multiplex PCR. Instrument used: Illumina HiSeq 2000. TCRdb reprocessed the public reads (quality trimming at Q25 with fastp, clone calling with MiXCR) and kept in-frame beta chains. For every CDR3 protein sequence, its rows merge into one entry that carries the most common genes and DNA. The sample table lists over 150,000 distinct CDR3 sequences, around 33% of them with a count of one. Clones ranked in the top ten supply approximately 4.5% of the sample. Material: axillary lymph node tissue. Receptors were obtained from a female donor with breast cancer. Some clones in this sample may be carry-over from other donors' samples.

This clonotype appeared many times. The chain joins TRBV10-3 to TRBJ2-3; TRBD2 agrees at 7 bases. V lost 4 bases to trimming and J lost 2 bases; unmatched junction nucleotides: 9. Germline V gives CDR1 ENHRY, CDR2 SYGVKD. This CDR3 has 16 residues. In DNA form, the CDR3 reads TGTGCCATCAGTGGGGGGGGGGAAGGTTTCACAGATACGCAGTATTTT. Translation: CAISGGGEGFTDTQYF.

This clonotype has ten or more counts. The chain is built from TRBV7-9 and TRBJ2-3; a weak D match, TRBD1 (6 bases). Germline V gene sequence: CDR1 SEHNR, CDR2 FQNEAQ (reference sequence). V was cut by 5 bases and J by 4 bases, with 19 bases left in between. CDR3 length equals 16 residues. The DNA of the CDR3 is TGTGCCAGCAGCACCCGGACAGCTGGACGTCCAGATACGCAGTATTTT. Protein: CASSTRTAGRPDTQYF.

This clonotype was found a few times. A much larger clone lies a single base off, so this may be a read error. V and J are TRBV20-1 and TRBJ2-7; 7 bases fit TRBD2. Germline-derived CDR1 and CDR2 are DFQATT and SNEGSKA (reference sequence). The CDR3 is made up of 15 amino acids. V dropped 3 bases and J dropped 5; count of bases not matched to a gene: 13. The CDR3 region is CSARPGRLATHEQYF. CDR3 coding DNA: TGCAGTGCTAGGCCCGGTAGACTAGCTACCCACGAGCAGTACTTC.

This clonotype showed up many times. This chain uses TRBV20-1 with TRBJ2-5; 14 positions match TRBD2. This CDR3 region has 15 residues. Trimming removed 4 bases from V and 1 base from J; junction bases left unmatched: 2. CDR1 and CDR2 from the germline V gene are DFQATT and SNEGSKA (reference sequence). This chain's CDR3 is CSAIGTSGGQETQYF. CDR3 nucleotide sequence: TGCAGTGCTATCGGGACTAGCGGGGGCCAAGAGACCCAGTACTTC.

The CDR3 loop is CASSRLADGYGYTF. The CDR3 coding sequence is TGCGCCAGCAGCCGACTAGCGGACGGCTATGGCTACACCTTC. The chain couples TRBV4-1 to TRBJ1-2; the D is unclear. Trimming stripped 4 bases from V and 4 bases from J, with 13 bases between. Germline V lookup: CDR1 MGHRA, CDR2 YSYEKL. The length of the CDR3 is 14 residues.

Comments on this clonotype: This sequence may be a read error, since a much larger clone differs from it by one base. The chain recombines TRBV7-9 with TRBJ2-3; D is perhaps TRBD2 (6 bases). Germline CDR1 and CDR2: SEHNR and FQNEAQ (reference sequence). This CDR3 is built from 17 residues. CDR3 protein: CASSPEGAGFSVDPQYF. In DNA, the CDR3 is TGTGCCAGCAGCCCTGAGGGTGCGGGGTTTAGTGTAGATCCGCAGTATTTT.

The table lists this clonotype with many counts. The chain couples TRBV7-6 to TRBJ2-7; D uncertain. Germline loops: CDR1 SGHVS, CDR2 FNYEAQ. The length of the CDR3 is 15 residues. V dropped 5 bases and J dropped 0 bases, with 14 bases sitting between them. CDR3 nucleotide sequence: TGTGCCAGCAGCCCCGGAGTAGTAAGCTCCTACGAGCAGTACTTC. Its protein is CASSPGVVSSYEQYF. Looking up the rest from reference TRBV7-6 and TRBJ2-7 gives the full variable domain: GAGVSQSPRYKVTKRGQDVALRCDPISGHVSLYWYRQALGQGPEFLTYFNYEAQQDKSGLPNDRFSAERPEGSISTLTIQRTEQRDSAMYRCASSPGVVSSYEQYFGPGTRLTVT.

As concerns this clonotype: The junction shows a germline mismatch at one end, possibly a read error. This chain connects TRBV7-7 to TRBJ2-7; D is perhaps TRBD1 or TRBD2 (6 bases each). The CDR3 contains 14 residues. Germline loops: CDR1 SSHAT, CDR2 FNYEAQ (reference sequence). CDR3 coding DNA: TGTGCTAGCAGCTGGGGGGCCACCTCCTACGAGCAGTACTTC. It is translated as CASSWGATSYEQYF. The entire variable domain, with the rest obtained from reference TRBV7-7 and TRBJ2-7, is as follows: GAGVSQSPRYKVTKRGQDVTLRCDPISSHATLYWYQQALGQGPEFLTYFNYEAQPDKSGLPSDRFSAERPEGSISTLTIQRTEQRDSAMYRCASSWGATSYEQYFGPGTRLTVT.

In its sample, this clonotype was seen a few times. The chain joins TRBV3-1 to TRBJ2-3; 11 positions match TRBD2. The germline gives CDR1 LGHDT, CDR2 YNNKEL (reference sequence). This CDR3 spans 17 amino acids. With 5 bases clipped from V and 3 bases from J, the junction kept 10 bases outside the gene matches. CDR3 protein: CASSYSGGAVSTDTQYF. The CDR3 coding sequence is TGTGCCAGCAGCTATAGCGGGGGGGCTGTTTCAACAGATACGCAGTATTTT.

The CDR3 bases are TGTGCCAGCAGCTCCGATGGTGGGGGACTAATACCGCAGTTCTTC. It specifies CASSSDGGGLIPQFF. V gene TRBV7-9 combines with J gene TRBJ2-1; TRBD2 matches 7 bases. This CDR3 has 15 residues. V was clipped by 4 bases and J by 12 bases; unmatched bases: 15. Germline lookup yields CDR1 SEHNR and CDR2 FQNEAQ (reference sequence).

The sample holds many counts of this clonotype. The V call is TRBV30, the J call TRBJ2-7; D gene ambiguous. Trimming shortened V by 3 bases and J by 1 base, and 16 bases separated the two germline ends. This CDR3 comprises 15 residues. Germline CDR1 is GTSNPN and CDR2 is SVGIG (reference sequence). The CDR3 DNA reads as TGTGCCTGGAGCAGCGCCCCACCTTCATCCTACGAGCAGTACTTC. Translated: CAWSSAPPSSYEQYF.

This clonotype was counted at least ten times. V gene TRBV12-3 or TRBV12-4 combines with J gene TRBJ2-5; TRBD2 matches 7 bases. Trimming cost V 3 bases and J 3 bases; bases outside gene matches: 1. CDR3 length: 13 amino acids. The CDR3 region has the DNA TGTGCCAGCAGTTTCGGACTAGAAGAGACCCAGTACTTC. Translated, it gives CASSFGLEETQYF.

This clonotype was observed at least ten times. The chain joins TRBV24-1 to TRBJ2-4; D possibly corresponds to TRBD2 (6 bases). This CDR3 spans 13 amino acids. Trimming left V 1 base short and J 7 bases short, with 7 bases between. Germline CDR1 and CDR2: KGHDR and SFDVKD. The CDR3 coding sequence is TGTGCCACCAGTGATTTCGGAGGGAACATTCAGTACTTC. It translates to CATSDFGGNIQYF.

The genes are TRBV5-6 and TRBJ2-1; 11 bases are a match to TRBD2. The trim removed 4 bases at V and 5 bases at J, leaving 5 bases unmatched. Germline values: CDR1 SGHDT, CDR2 YYEEEE. The CDR3 is made up of 15 amino acids. CDR3 sequence reads: CASSPELAGDNEQFF. The CDR3 DNA reads as TGTGCCAGCAGCCCGGAACTAGCGGGGGACAATGAGCAGTTCTTC.

The J gene is TRBJ2-1, the V gene TRBV6-5, with 7 positions matching TRBD2. Germline values: CDR1 MNHEY, CDR2 SVGAGI. V was pared by 5 bases and J by 3 bases, with 7 bases of the junction left unmatched. This CDR3 is built from 15 residues. CDR3 coding DNA: TGTGCCAGCAGTCACGCGGCTAGCGGCTACAATGAGCAGTTCTTC. It is translated as CASSHAASGYNEQFF.

Turning to this clonotype: This may be a read error, as it is one base from a much larger clone. Given the absence of the conserved phenylalanine or tryptophan at the CDR3 end, a read error is likely. The chain links TRBV6-5 to TRBJ2-7; TRBD1 aligns across 8 bases. The CDR3 spans 14 residues. J lost 3 bases, V lost 6 bases, and 7 bases had no gene match. CDR1 and CDR2 (germline): MNHEY, SVGAGI. CDR3 sequence (DNA): TGTGCCAGCAGCCCCGCAGGGGGCATCTACGAGCAGTACCTC. It translates to CASSPAGGIYEQYL.

Comments on this clonotype: A junction end diverges from the germline sequence, so it may reflect a read error. This sequence joins TRBV29-1 and TRBJ2-5, with a possible D match to TRBD2 (7 bases). CDR1 and CDR2 (germline): SQVTM, ANQGSEA. The CDR3 length is 12 residues. CDR3 nucleotides: TGCAGCGTCGGAGGGGGGGAAGAGACCCAGTACTTT. The encoded protein is CSVGGGEETQYF.

The V and J genes are TRBV5-6 and TRBJ2-2; 9 nucleotides line up with TRBD1. The ends lost 6 bases at V and 3 bases at J; junction bases unmatched: 6. The CDR3 length is 15 residues. The V gene's germline CDR1 is SGHDT and CDR2 YYEEEE. In nucleotides, the CDR3 is TGTGCCAGCACCATGGGACAGGGCTACACCGGGGAGCTGTTTTTT. Translation gives CASTMGQGYTGELFF.

The chain has TRBV4-3 and TRBJ1-1; D might be TRBD1 (6 bases). CDR1 LGHNA and CDR2 YSLEER come from the germline V gene. Trimming took 1 base from V and 0 from J, leaving 15 bases between them. The CDR3 consists of 17 residues. CDR3 loop: CASSQAEGVDMNTEAFF. The CDR3 DNA sequence: TGCGCCAGCAGCCAAGCTGAGGGGGTTGACATGAACACTGAAGCTTTCTTT.

As for this clonotype: Since a much larger clone is just one base distant, this may be a read error. The chain links TRBV6-5 to TRBJ1-6, with TRBD1 matching 7 bases. V shed 5 bases, J shed 10 bases, and the junction held 8 bases outside the gene matches. Germline V gene lookup returns CDR1 MNHEY and CDR2 SVGAGI. The CDR3 extends over 14 amino acids. DNA for the CDR3: TGTGCCAGCAGTCATTCTAACAGGGGCTCACCCCTCCACTTT. Translated, it gives CASSHSNRGSPLHF.

This clonotype is labeled medium-sized. The rearrangement joins TRBV7-9 to TRBJ2-7; 7 nucleotides agree with TRBD1. Losses at the gene ends were 5 bases for V and 2 bases for J; bases not matched to a gene: 3. The length of the CDR3 is 13 residues. Germline loops: CDR1 SEHNR, CDR2 FQNEAQ (reference sequence). The CDR3 protein is CASSPTGTYEQYF. The CDR3 region has the DNA TGTGCCAGCAGCCCGACAGGGACCTACGAGCAGTACTTC.

This clonotype was picked up many times. This chain joins TRBV6-2 or TRBV6-3 and TRBJ1-6; TRBD1 matches at 7 bases. Germline V gene sequence: CDR1 MNHEY, CDR2 SVGEGT. CDR3 length: 16 amino acids. With 4 bases clipped from V and 9 bases from J, the junction kept 12 bases outside the gene matches. The CDR3 is CASSSSRQGEGSPLHF. As DNA, the CDR3 is TGTGCCAGCAGTTCAAGCCGACAGGGAGAGGGTTCACCCCTCCACTTT.